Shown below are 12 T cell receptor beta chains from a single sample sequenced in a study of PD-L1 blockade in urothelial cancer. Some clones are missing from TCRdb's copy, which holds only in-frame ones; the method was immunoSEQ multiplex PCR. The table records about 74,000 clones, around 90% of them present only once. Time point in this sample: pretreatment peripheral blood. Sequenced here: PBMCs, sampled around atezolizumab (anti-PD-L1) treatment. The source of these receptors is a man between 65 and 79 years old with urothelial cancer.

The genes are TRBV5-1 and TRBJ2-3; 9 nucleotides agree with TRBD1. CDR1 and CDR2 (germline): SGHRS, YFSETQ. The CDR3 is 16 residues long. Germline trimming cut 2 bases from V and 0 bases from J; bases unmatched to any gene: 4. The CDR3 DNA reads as TGCGCCAGCAGCTTAACCGGGACAGGGAGCACAGATACGCAGTATTTT. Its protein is CASSLTGTGSTDTQYF.

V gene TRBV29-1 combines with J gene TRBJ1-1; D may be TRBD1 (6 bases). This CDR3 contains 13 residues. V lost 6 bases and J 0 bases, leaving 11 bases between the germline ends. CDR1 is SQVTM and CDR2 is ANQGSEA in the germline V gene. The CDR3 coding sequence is TGCAGCGTGGGGGCATCCATGAACACTGAAGCTTTCTTT. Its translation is CSVGASMNTEAFF.

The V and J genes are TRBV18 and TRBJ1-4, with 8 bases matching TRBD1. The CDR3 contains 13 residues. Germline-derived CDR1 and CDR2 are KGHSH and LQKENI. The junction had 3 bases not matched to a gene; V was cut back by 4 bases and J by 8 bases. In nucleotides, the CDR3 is TGTGCCAGCTCACGGGACAGGCACGAAAAACTGTTTTTT. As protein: CASSRDRHEKLFF. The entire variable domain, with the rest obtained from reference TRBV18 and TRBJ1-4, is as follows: NAGVMQNPRHLVRRRGQEARLRCSPMKGHSHVYWYRQLPEEGLKFMVYLQKENIIDESGMPKERFSAEFPKEGPSILRIQQVVRGDSAAYFCASSRDRHEKLFFGSGTQLSVL.

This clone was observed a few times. The CDR3 protein is CASRLAGVEQYF. Here the CDR3 DNA reads TGCGCCAGCAGACTAGCGGGAGTTGAGCAGTACTTC. The chain uses TRBV10-2 and TRBJ2-7; TRBD2 matches 11 bases. V shed 6 bases and J 7 bases; nucleotides not matched to a gene: 2. Per the germline V gene, CDR1 is WSHSY and CDR2 is SAAADI. The CDR3 is 12 amino acids.

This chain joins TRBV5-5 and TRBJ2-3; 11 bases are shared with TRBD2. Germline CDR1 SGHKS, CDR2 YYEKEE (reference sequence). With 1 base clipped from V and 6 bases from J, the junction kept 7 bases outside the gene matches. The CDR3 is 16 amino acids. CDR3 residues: CASSLYVTSGTDTQYF. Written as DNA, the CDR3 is TGTGCCAGCAGCTTGTACGTGACTAGCGGGACGGATACGCAGTATTTT.

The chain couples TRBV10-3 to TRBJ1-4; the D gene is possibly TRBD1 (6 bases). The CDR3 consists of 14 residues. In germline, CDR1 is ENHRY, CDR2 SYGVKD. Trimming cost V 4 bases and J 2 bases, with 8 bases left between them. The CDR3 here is CAISGGQTNEKLFF. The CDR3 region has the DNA TGTGCCATCAGTGGGGGGCAGACTAATGAAAAACTGTTTTTT.

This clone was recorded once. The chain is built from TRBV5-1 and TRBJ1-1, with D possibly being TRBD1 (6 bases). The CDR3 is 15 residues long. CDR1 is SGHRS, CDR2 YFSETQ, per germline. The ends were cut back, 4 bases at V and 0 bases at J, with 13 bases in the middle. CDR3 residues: CASSKGGGLNTEAFF. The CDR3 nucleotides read TGCGCCAGCAGCAAGGGGGGGGGATTGAACACTGAAGCTTTCTTT. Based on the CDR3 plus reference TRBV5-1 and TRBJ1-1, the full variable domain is KAGVTQTPRYLIKTRGQQVTLSCSPISGHRSVSWYQQTPGQGLQFLFEYFSETQRNKGNFPGRFSGRQFSNSRSEMNVSTLELGDSALYLCASSKGGGLNTEAFFGQGTRLTVV.

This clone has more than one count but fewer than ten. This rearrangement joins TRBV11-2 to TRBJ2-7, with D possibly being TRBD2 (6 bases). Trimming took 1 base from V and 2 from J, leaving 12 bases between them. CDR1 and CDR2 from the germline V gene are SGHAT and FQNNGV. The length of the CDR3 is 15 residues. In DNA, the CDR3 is TGTGCCAGCAGCTTAGTAGTAGCGGCGGCCTACGAGCAGTACTTC. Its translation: CASSLVVAAAYEQYF. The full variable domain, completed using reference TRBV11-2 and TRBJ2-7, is EAGVAQSPRYKIIEKRQSVAFWCNPISGHATLYWYQQILGQGPKLLIQFQNNGVVDDSQLPKDRFSAERLKGVDSTLKIQPAKLEDSAVYLCASSLVVAAAYEQYFGPGTRLTVT.

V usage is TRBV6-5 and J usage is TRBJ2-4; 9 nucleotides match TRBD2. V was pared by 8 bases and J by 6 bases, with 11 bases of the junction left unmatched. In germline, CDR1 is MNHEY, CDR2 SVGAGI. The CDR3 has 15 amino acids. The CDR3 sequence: CASGTLAGVGNIQYF. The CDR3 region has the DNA TGTGCCAGCGGGACATTAGCGGGAGTGGGAAACATTCAGTACTTC.

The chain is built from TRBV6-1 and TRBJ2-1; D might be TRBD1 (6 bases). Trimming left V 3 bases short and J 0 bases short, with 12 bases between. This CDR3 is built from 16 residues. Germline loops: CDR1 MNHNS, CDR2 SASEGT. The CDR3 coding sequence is TGTGCCAGCAGTGACCTACAGGGCAGCTCCTACAATGAGCAGTTCTTC. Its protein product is CASSDLQGSSYNEQFF.

The CDR3 DNA is TGTGCCAGCAGTCACCCGGGACAATCAGTGGGCTACACCTTC. As protein: CASSHPGQSVGYTF. J is TRBJ1-2 and V is TRBV27; D might be TRBD1 (6 bases). Germline assignment: CDR1 MNHEY and CDR2 SMNVEV (reference sequence). Trimming pared 5 bases from V and 8 bases from J, leaving 18 bases between. This CDR3 spans 14 amino acids.

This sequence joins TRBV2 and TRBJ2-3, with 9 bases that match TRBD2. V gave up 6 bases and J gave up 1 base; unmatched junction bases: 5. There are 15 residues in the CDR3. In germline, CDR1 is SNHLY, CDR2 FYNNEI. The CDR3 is CASSPAGGGTDTQYF. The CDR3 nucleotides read TGTGCCAGCAGCCCTGCGGGGGGGGGCACAGATACGCAGTATTTT.